This T cell receptor beta chain emerged from a study of blood T cell repertoires in COVID-19. As for the study in general: Samples came from the United States, Italy and Spain, spanning acute and convalescent COVID-19. T cells, B-cell-depleted T cells, or PBMCs provided the cDNA or gDNA that served as material.

Trimming took off 1 base at V and 4 bases at J, with 10 bases between the two ends. The CDR3 has 14 residues. Germline assignment: CDR1 GTSNPN and CDR2 SVGIG (reference sequence). As handled by the study authors: Amplification of reference gene primers provided the estimated nucleated cell counts. Sequenced by immunoSEQ multiplex PCR; TCRdb stores in-frame clones only, minus some. V and J calls plus clone size are reproduced from that table; the DNA served to infer D and trimming. Of tens of thousands of clones in the sample, more than 75% were seen once. The sequencing sample was made of peripheral blood. The sequence derives from a human donor in a cohort sampled during active COVID-19. The chain recombines TRBV30 with TRBJ2-2, with D unclear. The CDR3 sequence is CAWSARVITGELFF. CDR3 sequence (DNA): TGTGCCTGGAGTGCCCGAGTGATCACCGGGGAGCTGTTTTTT.